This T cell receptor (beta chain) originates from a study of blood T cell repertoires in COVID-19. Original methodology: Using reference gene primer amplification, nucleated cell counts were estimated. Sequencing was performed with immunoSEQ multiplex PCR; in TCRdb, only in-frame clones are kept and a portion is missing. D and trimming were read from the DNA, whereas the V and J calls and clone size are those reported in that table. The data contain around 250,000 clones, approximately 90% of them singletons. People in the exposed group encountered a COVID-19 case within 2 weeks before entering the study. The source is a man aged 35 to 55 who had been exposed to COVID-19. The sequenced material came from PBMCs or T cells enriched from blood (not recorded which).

CDR3 nucleotide sequence: TGTGCCAGCAGCCAAGTCTTTCAGGGGAACACTGAAGCTTTCTTT. As protein: CASSQVFQGNTEAFF. The rearrangement links TRBV3-1 (or the pseudogene TRBV3-2) to TRBJ1-1, with D maybe TRBD1 (5 bases). The length of the CDR3 is 15 residues. Germline V gene data show CDR1 as LGHDT and CDR2 as YNNKEL (reference sequence). Trimming took off 1 base at V and 1 base at J, with 10 bases between the two ends.